The T cell receptor (beta chain) described here comes from a study of response to subunit inactivated influenza vaccine (dated by TCRdb to between 2017 and 2018). Concerning the study at large: Deep quantitative profiling of the T cell receptor repertoire was used in the study to follow responses to a trivalent subunit inactivated influenza vaccine. The research as a whole found: It was suggested by the authors that each seasonal influenza vaccination may recruit only a limited number of new T cells.

Measured from the cysteine to the phenylalanine, the CDR3 is 15 residues long. CDR3 DNA only is kept here, 45 bases in frame from base 1. The germline V gene (reference sequence) specifies DFQATT as CDR1 and SNEGSKA as CDR2. The library was made by RT-PCR. The listed sequencing device is Illumina HiSeq 2500. The public reads were reanalyzed by TCRdb: fastp trimming at Q25, MiXCR alignment, in-frame beta chains only. Entries are consolidated by CDR3 protein sequence, retaining the most common genes and DNA. Counted in this sample were some 500,000 distinct CDR3 sequences; over 25% of them appeared once. Approximately 1.9% of the sample belongs to the ten largest clones. Notes on this clonotype: Its antigen target is currently unknown. The junction does not match germline at one end; this may be a read error.

Sequenced here: CD4+ T cells sorted from PBMCs, sampled 4 to 6 days after vaccination. This sequence uses TRBV20-1 and TRBJ2-5, with no D gene named confidently. This TCR came from a man between 50 and 59 years old who received an inactivated influenza vaccine. Donor details come from another sample of the same person, matched by shared clones. The CDR3 reads CCARDLDRVQETQYF. The DNA reads TGCTGTGCTAGAGATCTGGATAGGGTACAAGAGACCCAGTACTTC.